Below are 31 T cell receptor beta chains sequenced from a single sample in a study of shared clonotypes between healthy human individuals. Repertoires were generated with immunoSEQ multiplex PCR, while TCRdb's copy carries only in-frame clones and drops some. Counted here are 640,000 or so clones, 60% to 80% occurring once; the ten biggest clones make up approximately 2%. Material: memory CD4+ T cells sorted from blood. Subset indicated: CD45RA-negative fraction. Receptor source: a woman aged 25 to 39 in good health.

The rearrangement links TRBV2 to TRBJ2-7; no firm D call. The V end was cut by 1 base, the J end by 5 bases, with 12 bases between. This CDR3 region has 14 residues. CDR1 SNHLY and CDR2 FYNNEI come from the germline V gene. The CDR3 DNA is TGTGCCAGCAGTGAAGGGCTAGGGCGGCACGAGCAGTACTTC. It is translated as CASSEGLGRHEQYF.

The chain has TRBV19 and TRBJ2-7, with TRBD2 matching over 12 bases. Germline V gene sequence: CDR1 LNHDA, CDR2 SQIVND (reference sequence). Losses at the gene ends were 1 base for V and 7 bases for J; bases not matched to a gene: 5. CDR3 size: 15 residues. The CDR3 nucleotides read TGTGCCAGTAGTATAGGTGTACTAGCGGGAGGAGAGCAGTACTTC. It specifies CASSIGVLAGGEQYF.

V usage is TRBV28 and J usage is TRBJ1-5; D not certain. Trimming stripped 7 bases from V and 3 bases from J, with 13 bases between. Per the germline V gene, CDR1 is MDHEN and CDR2 is SYDVKM. The CDR3 covers 14 residues. CDR3 in DNA: TGTGCCAGCACCACGGGCGGTCTCAATCAGCCCCAGCATTTT. It is translated as CASTTGGLNQPQHF.

The rearrangement links TRBV7-2 to TRBJ2-7; D possibly corresponds to TRBD1 (6 bases). Trimming removed 5 bases from V and 2 bases from J, with 16 bases in between. This CDR3 is 15 amino acids long. CDR1 SGHTA and CDR2 FQGNSA come from the germline V gene. This CDR3 is CASSKSPQGPYEQYF. The CDR3 DNA sequence: TGTGCCAGCAGCAAATCCCCACAGGGTCCCTACGAGCAGTACTTC.

This chain connects TRBV6-5 to TRBJ2-7, with D tentatively TRBD1 (6 bases). Trimming left V 0 bases short and J 3 bases short, with 12 bases between. The CDR3 extends over 15 amino acids. Germline-derived CDR1 and CDR2 are MNHEY and SVGAGI. For the CDR3, the DNA is TGTGCCAGCAGTTACTCTATGTGGGACAACTACGAGCAGTACTTC. Its protein is CASSYSMWDNYEQYF.

The chain couples TRBV30 to TRBJ2-3, with a tentative D call TRBD2 (5 bases). This CDR3 spans 16 amino acids. CDR1 is GTSNPN and CDR2 is SVGIG in the germline V gene (reference sequence). V was pared by 0 bases and J by 2 bases, with 15 bases between. The CDR3 DNA reads as TGTGCCTGGAGTGTACGTATTGGGCGGGTCACAGATACGCAGTATTTT. Its protein is CAWSVRIGRVTDTQYF.

This rearrangement joins TRBV18 to TRBJ2-3; D gene ambiguous. The CDR3 runs to 14 residues. V was cut by 3 bases and J by 6 bases, with 13 bases left in between. Germline lookup yields CDR1 KGHSH and CDR2 LQKENI. The CDR3 coding sequence is TGTGCCAGCTCACCGACTCAGCCGTCCGATACGCAGTATTTT. Its protein is CASSPTQPSDTQYF.

Turning to this clone: Because the CDR3's place on the DNA is in doubt, the DNA is left out and the CDR3 is given as listed by TCRdb. The chain carries TRBV7-2 and TRBJ2-1; TRBD1, as called in the table, went unchecked against the DNA. The germline CDR1 and CDR2 sequences are SGHTA and FQGNSA. The CDR3 region is 12 residues in length, termini included. The CDR3 region is CASSLVGQGAFF.

The chain employs TRBV28 and TRBJ2-7, with 13 bases that match TRBD2. V shed 6 bases and J 3 bases; nucleotides not matched to a gene: 8. CDR1 and CDR2 (germline): MDHEN, SYDVKM. CDR3 length: 16 residues. The CDR3 spells CASRPKGLAGIYEQYF. The CDR3, as DNA: TGTGCCAGCAGGCCGAAGGGACTAGCGGGAATCTACGAGCAGTACTTC.

This sequence joins TRBV30 and TRBJ1-2; TRBD1 might be the D (5 bases). Germline CDR1 and CDR2: GTSNPN and SVGIG (reference sequence). The CDR3 runs 12 residues. With 0 bases removed from V and 8 bases from J, the gap between germline ends came to 10 bases. The CDR3 loop reads CAWSVGVYGYTF. For the CDR3, the DNA is TGTGCCTGGAGTGTAGGGGTGTACGGCTACACCTTC.

The chain links TRBV4-1 to TRBJ2-7, with D unresolved. CDR3 size: 14 residues. V was clipped by 4 bases and J by 0 bases, with 10 bases between them. CDR1 is MGHRA, CDR2 YSYEKL, per germline. The CDR3 sequence: CASSPRLASYEQYF. CDR3 DNA sequence: TGCGCCAGCAGCCCCCGACTGGCCTCCTACGAGCAGTACTTC.

This chain joins TRBV7-2 and TRBJ2-7; D may be TRBD1 (5 bases). CDR1 and CDR2 (germline): SGHTA, FQGNSA. Trimming stripped 5 bases from V and 1 base from J, with 15 bases between. There are 15 residues in the CDR3. CDR3 nucleotides: TGTGCCAGCAGCGGGCGTGACCAGGGTTCCTACGAGCAGTACTTC. Translated, it gives CASSGRDQGSYEQYF.

The chain joins TRBV28 to TRBJ1-2; D is uncertain. CDR1 MDHEN and CDR2 SYDVKM come from the germline V gene. The CDR3 has 15 amino acids. The V end was cut by 2 bases, the J end by 4 bases, with 14 bases between. Here the CDR3 DNA reads TGTGCCAGCAGTTTAAGGAGGGCGGTCTCCTATGGCTACACCTTC. Its protein is CASSLRRAVSYGYTF.

The rearrangement uses TRBV28 and TRBJ1-1; possibly TRBD1 for D (6 bases). Germline CDR1 and CDR2: MDHEN and SYDVKM. Trimming removed 5 bases from V and 5 bases from J, with 12 bases in between. The length of the CDR3 is 13 residues. For the CDR3, the DNA is TGTGCCAGCAGTGTGACAGGAGCAACTGAAGCTTTCTTT. It specifies CASSVTGATEAFF.

This clone showed up just a few times. The CDR3 DNA reads TGTGCCAGCAGCCCCCGACAGGGAAGGGAAGCTTTCTTT. As protein: CASSPRQGREAFF. The chain employs TRBV7-6 and TRBJ1-1, with 7 positions matching TRBD1. J lost 8 bases, V lost 5 bases, and 8 bases had no gene match. The CDR3 has 13 amino acids. The germline CDR1 and CDR2 sequences are SGHVS and FNYEAQ.

The genes are TRBV30 and TRBJ1-2, with D tentatively TRBD1 (5 bases). The length of the CDR3 is 15 residues. Germline V gene data show CDR1 as GTSNPN and CDR2 as SVGIG (reference sequence). The germline V and J ends were trimmed by 0 bases and 8 bases, with 19 bases remaining between them. The CDR3 spells CAWSVADSASGGYTF. Here the CDR3 DNA reads TGTGCCTGGAGTGTAGCCGACAGTGCCTCGGGAGGCTACACCTTC.

This clone was counted a single time. For the CDR3, the DNA is TGTGCCAGCAGTGGACCCAGGCGGGGAAGCACAGATACGCAGTATTTT. Translation gives CASSGPRRGSTDTQYF. The V gene is TRBV6-4, the J gene TRBJ2-3; a weak D match, TRBD2 (6 bases). Germline values: CDR1 MRHNA, CDR2 SNTAGT. Trimming removed 4 bases at V and 0 bases at J, with 14 bases between. CDR3 length equals 16 residues.

J is TRBJ1-2 and V is TRBV7-9, with TRBD1 matching 12 bases. Per the germline V gene, CDR1 is SEHNR and CDR2 is FQNEAQ (reference sequence). V was clipped by 4 bases and J by 7 bases; unmatched bases: 7. CDR3 length: 15 residues. The DNA for the CDR3 is TGTGCCAGCAGCTCGCCGGGACAGGGGGCGAGTGGCTACACCTTC. It yields the protein CASSSPGQGASGYTF.

The J gene is TRBJ2-1, the V gene TRBV30, with D possibly TRBD2 on 7 matching bases. Trimming cost V 5 bases and J 9 bases, with 29 bases left between them. This CDR3 contains 17 residues. Germline V gene sequence: CDR1 GTSNPN, CDR2 SVGIG (reference sequence). The CDR3 nucleotides are TGTGCCTGGGTCGGGACAAGGGGGTGGACTAGAGCCGGTGAGCAGTTCTTC. As protein: CAWVGTRGWTRAGEQFF.

In nucleotides, the CDR3 is TGTGCCAGCAGCTTATCCCGGTTAGGGGAGCTGTTTTTT. This encodes CASSLSRLGELFF. The V call is TRBV11-3, the J call TRBJ2-2; D gene uncertain. Germline CDR1 and CDR2: SGHNT and YENEEA. Deletions cut 2 bases from V and 8 bases from J, with 9 bases between. The CDR3 has 13 amino acids.

The chain uses TRBV27 and TRBJ2-2; D gene unclear. V was trimmed by 1 base and J by 1 base, leaving 7 bases between them. CDR3 size: 15 residues. Per the germline V gene, CDR1 is MNHEY and CDR2 is SMNVEV (reference sequence). CDR3 residues: CASSLWGMNTGELFF. The CDR3 DNA reads as TGTGCCAGCAGTTTATGGGGAATGAACACCGGGGAGCTGTTTTTT.

V gene TRBV5-6 combines with J gene TRBJ2-7; a possible D gene is TRBD2 (5 bases). V was trimmed by 0 bases and J by 5 bases, leaving 18 bases between them. Germline CDR1 and CDR2: SGHDT and YYEEEE. The CDR3 loop spans 16 amino acids. The CDR3 coding sequence is TGTGCCAGCAGCTTGGCCGGGATCAGTAGGGAAAACGAGCAGTACTTC. It codes for CASSLAGISRENEQYF. Complete variable domain (other parts from reference TRBV5-6 and TRBJ2-7): DAGVTQSPTHLIKTRGQQVTLRCSPKSGHDTVSWYQQALGQGPQFIFQYYEEEERQRGNFPDRFSGHQFPNYSSELNVNALLLGDSALYLCASSLAGISRENEQYFGPGTRLTVT.

V is TRBV28 and J is TRBJ2-7, with 7 nucleotides matching TRBD2. In germline, CDR1 is MDHEN, CDR2 SYDVKM. V trimming: 5 bases; J trimming: 0 bases; junction bases outside the gene matches: 7. This CDR3 contains 15 residues. The CDR3 DNA sequence: TGTGCCAGCAGTGGCCTAGCGGCGAGCTCCTACGAGCAGTACTTC. It encodes CASSGLAASSYEQYF.

V gene TRBV27 combines with J gene TRBJ2-1; TRBD2 is a possible D gene (6 bases). The V end lost 5 bases, the J end lost 7 bases, and 24 bases lay between the germline ends. CDR3 length equals 17 residues. Germline CDR1 MNHEY, CDR2 SMNVEV (reference sequence). The CDR3 is CASSPQTPKLATNEQFF. In nucleotides, the CDR3 is TGTGCCAGCAGTCCCCAAACACCTAAACTAGCAACTAATGAGCAGTTCTTC.

V is TRBV2 and J is TRBJ1-1; a possible D gene is TRBD1 (5 bases). This CDR3 is built from 12 residues. Trimming pared 2 bases from V and 8 bases from J, leaving 9 bases between. From germline, CDR1 is SNHLY and CDR2 FYNNEI. The CDR3 sequence is CASSELWGEAFF. CDR3 bases: TGTGCCAGCAGTGAATTATGGGGGGAAGCTTTCTTT.

J is TRBJ1-5 and V is TRBV19; D possibly corresponds to TRBD1 (5 bases). The V end lost 4 bases, the J end lost 3 bases, and 22 bases lay between the germline ends. CDR3 size: 18 residues. Germline V lookup: CDR1 LNHDA, CDR2 SQIVND (reference sequence). CDR3 nucleotide sequence: TGTGCCAGTAGTAGAGCATGGACACGCGGAGTTGTCAATCAGCCCCAGCATTTT. Translated: CASSRAWTRGVVNQPQHF.

The CDR3 reads CASSESSGPDTQYF. In nucleotides, the CDR3 is TGTGCCAGCAGTGAGTCATCGGGTCCAGATACGCAGTATTTT. This chain joins TRBV6-1 and TRBJ2-3; the D is unclear. The CDR3 has 14 amino acids. V shed 3 bases and J shed 4 bases, with 11 bases lying between them. Germline V gene sequence: CDR1 MNHNS, CDR2 SASEGT.

This clone showed up just a few times. V gene TRBV5-8 combines with J gene TRBJ2-7; possibly TRBD2 for D (7 bases). V lost 0 bases and J 1 base, leaving 11 bases between the germline ends. The CDR3 is made up of 15 amino acids. CDR1 and CDR2 (germline): SGHTS, YDEGEE. The CDR3 loop is CASSLVGGGSYEQYF. The CDR3 DNA sequence: TGTGCCAGCAGCTTGGTGGGAGGGGGGTCCTACGAGCAGTACTTC.

The CDR3 protein is CASSGDLAGSSYEQYF. The CDR3 nucleotides are TGCGCCAGCAGTGGAGATCTAGCGGGAAGCTCCTACGAGCAGTACTTC. The chain recombines TRBV10-1 with TRBJ2-7; 9 bases line up with TRBD2. With V trimmed by 4 bases and J by 0 bases, 7 bases remained unmatched. The CDR3 contains 16 residues. CDR1 and CDR2 from the germline V gene are WNHNN and SYGVQD (reference sequence).

The chain joins TRBV29-1 to TRBJ2-1; 12 nucleotides line up with TRBD2. J gave up 8 bases and V 6 bases, and 8 bases lay outside the gene matches. CDR3 length: 14 residues. Germline-derived CDR1 and CDR2 are SQVTM and ANQGSEA. The CDR3 nucleotides are TGCAGCGTGGATGGACTAGCGGGATTAGATGAGCAGTTCTTC. Its translation: CSVDGLAGLDEQFF.

The genes are TRBV29-1 and TRBJ2-1, with D possibly being TRBD2 (5 bases). V was clipped by 3 bases and J by 6 bases, with 15 bases between them. Germline CDR1 reads SQVTM; CDR2 reads ANQGSEA. The CDR3 spans 14 residues. CDR3 loop: CSVEFGRTSNEQFF. The CDR3 nucleotides are TGCAGCGTTGAGTTCGGGCGGACTTCCAATGAGCAGTTCTTC.